The clone carrying this TCR beta chain was counted ten times or more. The data are from a study of T cell repertoires in cytomegalovirus infection. TCRdb ran MiXCR on the reads and lists one entry per CDR3 protein. The sample includes around 740,000 distinct CDR3 sequences, approximately 40% of them seen just once. The CDR3 spans 14 residues. The germline CDR1 and CDR2 sequences are SGHTA and FQGNSA. Between the trimmed V and J ends, which lost 0 bases and 10 bases, there was a span of 14 bases. The J gene is TRBJ2-3, the V gene TRBV7-2; possible D gene TRBD2, 6 bases. Sequenced sample: PBMCs. The clonotype originates from a human donor in good health (CMV status not recorded). Some clones in this sample may be carry-over from other donors' samples. Here the CDR3 reads CASSLAGGRNSQYF. The CDR3 DNA sequence: TGTGCCAGCAGCTTAGCTGGGGGGAGAAATTCGCAGTATTTT.